This T cell receptor (beta chain) was sequenced in a study of regulatory T cells in long-lasting Graves disease. Study summary: Persistence in Graves' disease required over 5 years of antithyroid drugs plus positive TSH receptor antibodies.

Study results and caveats: Patients with persistent disease shared fewer than 3,500 public clonotypes, outpacing the roughly 870 shared by new patients.

Both iRepertoire HTBI primers and Arm-PCR of CDR3 regions were used to build the TCR beta libraries. MiXCR, run by TCRdb on the multiplex PCR reads, gives a single entry per CDR3 protein. Among 350,000 to 500,000 distinct CDR3 sequences listed, roughly 21% were seen once. Time point meaning: persistent/refractory GD, antithyroid drugs over 5 years with positive TRAb. PBMC RNA served as the TCR library source. With EDTA tubes as the receptacles, around 10 milliliters of peripheral blood were drawn. This clonotype showed up many times. The antigen is unknown. The CDR3 length is 16 residues. The J segment lost 2 bases and the V segment lost 4 bases, leaving 6 bases of the junction unmatched. The germline V gene has CDR1 SNHLY and CDR2 FYNNEI.

The chain links TRBV2 to TRBJ1-5; 9 nucleotides agree with TRBD1. The sequence came from a female donor with Graves disease. The sequencing used peripheral blood mononuclear cells (PBMCs), collected when the disease was refractory, from a patient treated with antithyroid drugs. CDR3 protein: CASSGTWDRGNQPQHF. The CDR3 DNA is TGTGCCAGCAGTGGGACTTGGGACAGGGGCAATCAGCCCCAGCATTTT.